This record concerns one T cell receptor (beta chain) sequence. These data belong to a study of blood T cells in healthy people across ages. Study-level information: Capturing about one barcoded beta molecule per two T cells was achieved by template switching.

Trimming removed 5 bases at V and 4 bases at J, with 14 bases between. The germline gives CDR1 SGHVS, CDR2 FQNEAQ. CDR3 length: 15 residues. Peripheral blood was drawn, around 9.4 milliliters per donor. A J-beta primer mix and a sample-barcoded 5' primer were used in a second PCR of roughly 6 to 11 cycles. Every cDNA molecule bore a tag from a template-switch adaptor containing 12 random nucleotides. Via MiXCR, TCRdb re-called the 5' RACE reads, giving one row per CDR3 protein. Among under 800,000 distinct CDR3 sequences, around 21% were seen once, and the ten largest hold 3% to 4%. This chain uses TRBV7-8 with TRBJ1-4; D not resolved. The sample taken for sequencing was blood. The receptor's source is a man between 65 and 85 years old in good health. In nucleotides, the CDR3 is TGTGCCAGCAGCCCCGGACGGGCCCATAATGAAAAACTGTTTTTT. The encoded protein is CASSPGRAHNEKLFF. Drawing the rest from reference TRBV7-8 and TRBJ1-4, the complete variable domain is GAGVSQSPRYKVAKRGQDVALRCDPISGHVSLFWYQQALGQGPEFLTYFQNEAQLDKSGLPSDRFFAERPEGSVSTLKIQRTQQEDSAVYLCASSPGRAHNEKLFFGSGTQLSVL.